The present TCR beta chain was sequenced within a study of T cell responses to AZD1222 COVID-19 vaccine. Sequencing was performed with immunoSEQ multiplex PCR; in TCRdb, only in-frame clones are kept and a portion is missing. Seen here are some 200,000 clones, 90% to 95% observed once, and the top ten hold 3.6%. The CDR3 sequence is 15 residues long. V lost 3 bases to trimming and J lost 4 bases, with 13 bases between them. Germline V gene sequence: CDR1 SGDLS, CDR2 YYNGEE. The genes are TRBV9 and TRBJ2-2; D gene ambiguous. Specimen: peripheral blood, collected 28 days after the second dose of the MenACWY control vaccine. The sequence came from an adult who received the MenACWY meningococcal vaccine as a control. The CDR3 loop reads CASSEGSLLTGELFF. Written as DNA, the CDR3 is TGTGCCAGCAGCGAAGGAAGTCTTCTCACCGGGGAGCTGTTTTTT.